Listed here is a single T cell receptor (beta chain). Germline assignment: CDR1 MNHNS and CDR2 SASEGT. CDR3 length: 16 residues. V was clipped by 4 bases and J by 2 bases, with 14 bases between them. The sample is drawn from a study of T cells in Graves' hyperthyroidism and ophthalmopathy. TCR beta CDR3 regions were amplified from RNA transcripts. The HTBI set primed first-round TCR CDR3 RT-PCR. TCRdb re-analysed the multiplex PCR reads in MiXCR, keeping a single row per CDR3 protein. The sample lists about 560,000 distinct CDR3 sequences; 15% to 20% were seen once. Every diagnosis used clinical symptoms, serum thyroxine and TRAb, thyroid ultrasound and orbital computed tomography.

This sequence originates from a woman younger than 30 with Graves' hyperthyroidism. Sequences were obtained from blood. The V gene is TRBV6-1, the J gene TRBJ2-2; D assignment may be TRBD1 or TRBD2 (5 bases each). In DNA, the CDR3 is TGTGCCAGCAGTGCTCCCGGGACCGAAAACACCGGGGAGCTGTTTTTT. Protein product: CASSAPGTENTGELFF.